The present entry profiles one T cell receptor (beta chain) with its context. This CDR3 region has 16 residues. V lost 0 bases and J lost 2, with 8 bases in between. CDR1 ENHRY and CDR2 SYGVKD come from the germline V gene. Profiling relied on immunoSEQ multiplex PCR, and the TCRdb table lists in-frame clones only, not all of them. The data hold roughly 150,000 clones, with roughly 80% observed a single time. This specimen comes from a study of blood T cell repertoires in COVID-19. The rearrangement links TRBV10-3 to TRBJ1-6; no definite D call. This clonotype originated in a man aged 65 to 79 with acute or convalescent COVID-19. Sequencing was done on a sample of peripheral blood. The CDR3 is CAISESRSTYNSPLHF. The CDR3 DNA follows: TGTGCCATCAGTGAGTCCCGGAGTACCTATAATTCACCCCTCCACTTT.